This T cell receptor (beta chain) was found in a study of cytomegalovirus exposure and HLA in healthy donors. Study as a whole: Earlier, 117 million unique TCR beta sequences were recovered from about 200 million T cells by an analysis.

The study ran its PCR with 60 Vbeta and 13 Jbeta primers. The data were produced by immunoSEQ multiplex PCR, yet TCRdb's version contains in-frame clones alone and is incomplete. The sample has fewer than 150,000 clones; 70% to 80% are singletons. Turning to this clone: Its antigen is not known.

This CDR3 is 16 amino acids long. The V gene's germline CDR1 is LNHNV and CDR2 YYDKDF (reference sequence). Trimming removed 1 base from V and 1 base from J, with 12 bases in between. Overall study results and limits: No immune exposure information besides CMV serostatus was available. Per a prior analysis, the majority of TCR beta V segments were productive roughly 90% or roughly 30% of the time. In a later analysis, HLA-C alleles had the fewest associated TCRs, DRB1 alleles the most.

The specimen was PBMCs. This receptor was taken from a man aged 30 to 45 in good health and CMV-seronegative. This chain joins TRBV15 and TRBJ2-3, with a possible D match to TRBD2 (5 bases). CDR3 in DNA: TGTGCCACCAGCAGAGTGACCGTCGGGGGCACAGATACGCAGTATTTT. Translating gives CATSRVTVGGTDTQYF.